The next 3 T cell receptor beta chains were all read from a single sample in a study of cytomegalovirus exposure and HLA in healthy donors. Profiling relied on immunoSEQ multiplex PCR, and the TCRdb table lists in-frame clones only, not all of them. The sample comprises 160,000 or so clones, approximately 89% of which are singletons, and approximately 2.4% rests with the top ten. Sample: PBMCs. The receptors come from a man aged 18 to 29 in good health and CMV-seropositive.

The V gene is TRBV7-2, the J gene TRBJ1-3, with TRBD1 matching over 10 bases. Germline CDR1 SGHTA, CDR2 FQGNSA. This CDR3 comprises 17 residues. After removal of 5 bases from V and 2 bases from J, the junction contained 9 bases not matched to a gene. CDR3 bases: TGTGCCAGCAGCCTCGTCGCCGGGACAGGGGCTGGAAACACCATATATTTT. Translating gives CASSLVAGTGAGNTIYF.

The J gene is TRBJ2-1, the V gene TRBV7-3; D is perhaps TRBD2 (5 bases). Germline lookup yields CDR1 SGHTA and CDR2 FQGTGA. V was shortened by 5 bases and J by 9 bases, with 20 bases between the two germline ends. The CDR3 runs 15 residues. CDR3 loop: CASSLKGDGQREQFF. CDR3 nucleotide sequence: TGTGCCAGCAGCCTTAAGGGAGACGGGCAACGTGAGCAGTTCTTC.

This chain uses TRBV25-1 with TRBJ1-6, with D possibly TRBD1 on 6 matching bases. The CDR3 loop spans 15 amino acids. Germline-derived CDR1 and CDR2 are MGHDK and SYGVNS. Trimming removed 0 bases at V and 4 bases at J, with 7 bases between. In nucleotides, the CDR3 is TGTGCCAGCAGTGAATATGGACAGTATAATTCACCCCTCCACTTT. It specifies CASSEYGQYNSPLHF.